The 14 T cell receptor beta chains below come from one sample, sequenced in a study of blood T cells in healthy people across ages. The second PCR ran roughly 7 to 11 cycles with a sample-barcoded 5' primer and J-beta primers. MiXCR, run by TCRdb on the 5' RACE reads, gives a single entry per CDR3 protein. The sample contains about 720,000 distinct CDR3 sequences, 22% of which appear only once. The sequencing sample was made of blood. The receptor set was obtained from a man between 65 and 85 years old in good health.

The CDR3 loop is CASSFWGTVAKNIQYF. The CDR3 nucleotides are TGTGCCAGCAGTTTTTGGGGGACCGTAGCCAAAAACATTCAGTACTTC. The chain recombines TRBV12-3 or TRBV12-4 with TRBJ2-4; D could derive from TRBD1 or TRBD2 (5 bases each). This CDR3 is built from 16 residues. The V end was cut by 3 bases, the J end by 0 bases, with 12 bases between.

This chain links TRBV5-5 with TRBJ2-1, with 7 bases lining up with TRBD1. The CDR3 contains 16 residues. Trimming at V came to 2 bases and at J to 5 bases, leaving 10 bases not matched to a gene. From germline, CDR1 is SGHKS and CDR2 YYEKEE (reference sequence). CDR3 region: CASSFTPGQNNNEQFF. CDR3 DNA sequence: TGTGCCAGCAGCTTTACTCCGGGACAGAATAACAATGAGCAGTTCTTC.

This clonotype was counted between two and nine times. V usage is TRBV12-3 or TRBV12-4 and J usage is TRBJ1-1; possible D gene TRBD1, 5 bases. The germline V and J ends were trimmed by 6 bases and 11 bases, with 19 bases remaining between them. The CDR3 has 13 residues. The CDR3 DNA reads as TGTGCCAGCAGGATCTCGGGGGTGTTGCAGGCTTTCTTT. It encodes CASRISGVLQAFF.

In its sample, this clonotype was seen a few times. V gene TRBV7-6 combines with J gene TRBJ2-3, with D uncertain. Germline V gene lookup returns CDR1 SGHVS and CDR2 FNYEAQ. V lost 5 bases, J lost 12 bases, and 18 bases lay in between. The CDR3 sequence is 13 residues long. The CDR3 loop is CASSPRRSRPQYF. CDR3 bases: TGTGCCAGCAGCCCTCGGCGTTCCCGCCCCCAGTATTTT.

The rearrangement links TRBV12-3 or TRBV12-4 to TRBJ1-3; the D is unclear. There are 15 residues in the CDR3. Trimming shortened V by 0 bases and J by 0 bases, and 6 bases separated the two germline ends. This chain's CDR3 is CASSLAPPSGNTIYF. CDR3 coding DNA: TGTGCCAGCAGTTTAGCGCCCCCCTCTGGAAACACCATATATTTT.

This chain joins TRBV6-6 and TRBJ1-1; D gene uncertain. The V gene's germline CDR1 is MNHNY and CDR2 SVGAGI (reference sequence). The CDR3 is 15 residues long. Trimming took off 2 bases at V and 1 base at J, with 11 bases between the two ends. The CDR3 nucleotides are TGTGCCAGCAGTTACAGTCGAGGTCAGAACACTGAAGCTTTCTTT. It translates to CASSYSRGQNTEAFF.

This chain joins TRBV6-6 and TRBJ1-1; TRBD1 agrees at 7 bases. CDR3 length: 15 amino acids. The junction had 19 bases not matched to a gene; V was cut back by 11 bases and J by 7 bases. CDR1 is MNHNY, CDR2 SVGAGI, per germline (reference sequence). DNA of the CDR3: TGTGCCCATAAGGCCGAAGGGGGCGCTTCCCTTGAAGCTTTCTTT. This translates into CAHKAEGGASLEAFF.

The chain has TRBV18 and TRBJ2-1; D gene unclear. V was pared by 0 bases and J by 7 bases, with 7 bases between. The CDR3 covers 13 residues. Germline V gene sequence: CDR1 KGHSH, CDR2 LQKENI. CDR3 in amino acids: CASSPPSRNEQFF. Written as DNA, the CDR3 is TGTGCCAGCTCACCACCGTCCCGGAATGAGCAGTTCTTC.

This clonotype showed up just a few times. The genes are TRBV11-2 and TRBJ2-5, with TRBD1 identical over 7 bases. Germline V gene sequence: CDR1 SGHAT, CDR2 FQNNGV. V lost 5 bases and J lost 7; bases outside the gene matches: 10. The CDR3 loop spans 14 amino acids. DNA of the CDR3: TGTGCCAGCAGCCTATATGACAGGGATGGGACCCAGTACTTC. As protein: CASSLYDRDGTQYF.

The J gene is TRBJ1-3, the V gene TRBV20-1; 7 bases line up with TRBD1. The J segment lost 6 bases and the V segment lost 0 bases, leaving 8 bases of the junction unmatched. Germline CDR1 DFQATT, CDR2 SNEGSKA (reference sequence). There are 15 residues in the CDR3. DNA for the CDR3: TGCAGTGCTAGAGATAACAGGGGACGAACAAACACCATATATTTT. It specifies CSARDNRGRTNTIYF.

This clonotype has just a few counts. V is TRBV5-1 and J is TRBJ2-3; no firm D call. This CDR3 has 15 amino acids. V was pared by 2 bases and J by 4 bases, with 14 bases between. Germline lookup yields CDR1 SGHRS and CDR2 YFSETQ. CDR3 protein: CASSFSPQSADTQYF. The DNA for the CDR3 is TGCGCCAGCAGCTTTTCGCCCCAGTCGGCAGATACGCAGTATTTT.

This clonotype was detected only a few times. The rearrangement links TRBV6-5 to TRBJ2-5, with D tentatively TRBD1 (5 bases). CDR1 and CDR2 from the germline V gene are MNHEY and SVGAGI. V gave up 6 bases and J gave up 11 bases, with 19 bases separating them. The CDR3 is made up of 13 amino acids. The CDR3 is CASSLDRRKEQYF. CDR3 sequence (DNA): TGTGCCAGCAGCCTTGACAGAAGGAAAGAGCAGTACTTC.

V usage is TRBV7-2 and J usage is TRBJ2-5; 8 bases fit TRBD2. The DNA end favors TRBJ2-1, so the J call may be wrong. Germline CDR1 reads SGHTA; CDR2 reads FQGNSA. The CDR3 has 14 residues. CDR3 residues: CASSLVRSSGEQFF. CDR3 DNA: TGTGCCAGCAGCTTAGTTCGGTCTAGCGGGGAGCAGTTCTTC.

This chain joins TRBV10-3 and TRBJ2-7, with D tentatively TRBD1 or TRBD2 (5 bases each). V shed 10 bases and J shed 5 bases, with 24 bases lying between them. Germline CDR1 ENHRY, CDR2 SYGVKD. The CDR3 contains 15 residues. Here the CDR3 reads CATSRDPQTRHEQYF. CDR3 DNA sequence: TGTGCCACCTCCCGGGACCCCCAAACGAGGCACGAGCAGTACTTC.